These 7 T cell receptor beta chains were sequenced from one sample in a study of blood T cell repertoires in COVID-19. This table comes from immunoSEQ multiplex PCR, and its TCRdb copy is limited to in-frame clones, with some not included. The sample holds approximately 300,000 clones, around nine tenths seen once. Sequenced input: peripheral blood. These receptors were collected from a woman aged 30 to 39 with COVID-19, enrolled during active disease.

This clone showed up just once. V and J are TRBV6-4 and TRBJ2-1, with TRBD2 matching over 14 bases. The CDR3 contains 14 residues. From germline, CDR1 is MRHNA and CDR2 SNTAGT. Trimming took 7 bases from V and 6 from J; bases not matched to a gene: 2. DNA for the CDR3: TGTGCCAGCAACGGACTAGCGGGAGGCAATGAGCAGTTCTTC. Its translation: CASNGLAGGNEQFF.

As to this clone: The conserved phenylalanine or tryptophan normally closing the CDR3 is absent here, so this likely arose from a read error. The DNA is omitted, as the CDR3 cannot be located on it reliably, and the CDR3 follows TCRdb's listing. The rearrangement uses TRBV12-3 or TRBV12-4 and TRBJ1-3; TRBD1, as called in the table, went unchecked against the DNA. The length of the CDR3 is 13 amino acids, counting both ends. CDR3 in amino acids: CASSLGLGTGYNL.

The chain has TRBV6-2 or TRBV6-3 and TRBJ2-7; 11 bases agree with TRBD2. The J segment lost 3 bases and the V segment lost 4 bases, leaving 8 bases of the junction unmatched. The germline V gene has CDR1 MNHEY and CDR2 SVGEGT. The CDR3 sequence is 16 residues long. The CDR3 DNA follows: TGTGCCAGCAGTTCAATGACTAGCGGGAACAGCTACGAGCAGTACTTC. Encoded protein: CASSSMTSGNSYEQYF.

This clone was counted between two and nine times. This chain joins TRBV7-9 and TRBJ2-1; 9 bases line up with TRBD2. CDR3 length: 14 residues. Trimming at V came to 3 bases and at J to 8 bases, leaving 5 bases not matched to a gene. Looked up from germline, CDR1 is SEHNR and CDR2 is FQNEAQ (reference sequence). The CDR3: CASSLGLAIYEQFF. DNA of the CDR3: TGTGCCAGCAGCTTGGGACTAGCTATCTATGAGCAGTTCTTC.

This sequence joins TRBV19 and TRBJ1-2; 8 bases fit TRBD1. CDR1 and CDR2 (germline): LNHDA, SQIVND (reference sequence). With 5 bases clipped from V and 2 bases from J, the junction kept 4 bases outside the gene matches. The CDR3 runs to 14 residues. The CDR3 DNA is TGTGCCAGTAGTCCGACAGGGGCCAACTATGGCTACACCTTC. Protein sequence: CASSPTGANYGYTF.

The chain combines TRBV2 with TRBJ1-4; TRBD1 is a possible D gene (6 bases). V shed 7 bases and J shed 8 bases, with 8 bases lying between them. Germline V gene sequence: CDR1 SNHLY, CDR2 FYNNEI. The CDR3 runs to 11 residues. Written as DNA, the CDR3 is TGTGCCAGCAACGGACAGGAAAAACTGTTTTTT. Protein sequence: CASNGQEKLFF.

The chain combines TRBV14 with TRBJ2-1, with 7 nucleotides matching TRBD1. Germline trimming cut 5 bases from V and 5 bases from J; bases unmatched to any gene: 9. Germline V gives CDR1 SGHDN, CDR2 FVKESK. This CDR3 spans 15 amino acids. The CDR3: CASSTNRGLDNEQFF. CDR3 DNA sequence: TGTGCCAGCAGCACGAACAGGGGCTTGGACAATGAGCAGTTCTTC.